The text below deals with one T cell receptor (beta chain). The CDR3 extends over 11 amino acids. Germline loops: CDR1 DFQATT, CDR2 SNEGSKA (reference sequence). The V end lost 3 bases, the J end lost 4 bases, and 4 bases lay between the germline ends. TCRdb analysed the RT-PCR reads with MiXCR anew, one entry per CDR3 protein. The sample has roughly 200,000 distinct CDR3 sequences, approximately 41% seen once. The data were obtained in a study of patients and donors after allogeneic stem cell transplantation. Sample: blood, either unsorted or a sorted T cell fraction (not recorded which). This clonotype was obtained from a human donor who was either an allogeneic HSCT recipient or a stem cell or donor lymphocyte infusion donor (not recorded which). It is not recorded whose cells these are; they may come from a transplant donor. The V gene is TRBV20-1, the J gene TRBJ2-1; D is uncertain. CDR3 in amino acids: CSASPYNEQFF. CDR3 in DNA: TGCAGTGCTAGTCCTTACAATGAGCAGTTCTTC.